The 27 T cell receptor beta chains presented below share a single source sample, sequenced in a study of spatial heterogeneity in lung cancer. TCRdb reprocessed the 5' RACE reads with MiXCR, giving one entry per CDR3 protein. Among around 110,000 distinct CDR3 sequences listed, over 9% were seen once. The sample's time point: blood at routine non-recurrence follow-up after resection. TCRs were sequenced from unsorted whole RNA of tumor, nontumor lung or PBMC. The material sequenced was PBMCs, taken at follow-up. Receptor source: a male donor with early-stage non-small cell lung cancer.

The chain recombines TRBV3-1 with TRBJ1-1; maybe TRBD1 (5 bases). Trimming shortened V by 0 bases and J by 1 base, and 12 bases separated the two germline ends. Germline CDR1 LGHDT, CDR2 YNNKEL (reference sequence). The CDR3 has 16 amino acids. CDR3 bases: TGTGCCAGCAGCCAAGATCTCCCAGGGTGGAACACTGAAGCTTTCTTT. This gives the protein CASSQDLPGWNTEAFF.

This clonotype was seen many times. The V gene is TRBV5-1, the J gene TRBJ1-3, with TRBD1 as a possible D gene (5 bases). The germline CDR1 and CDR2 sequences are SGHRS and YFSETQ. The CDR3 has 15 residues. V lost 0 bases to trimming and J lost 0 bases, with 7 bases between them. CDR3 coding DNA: TGCGCCAGCAGCTTGGGACAGAGCTCTGGAAACACCATATATTTT. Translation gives CASSLGQSSGNTIYF.

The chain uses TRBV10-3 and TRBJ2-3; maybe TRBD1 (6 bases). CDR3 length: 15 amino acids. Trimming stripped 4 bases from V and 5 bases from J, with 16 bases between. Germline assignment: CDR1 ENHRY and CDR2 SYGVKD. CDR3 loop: CAISASGVNIDTQYF. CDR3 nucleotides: TGTGCCATCAGTGCATCAGGGGTTAATATAGATACGCAGTATTTT.

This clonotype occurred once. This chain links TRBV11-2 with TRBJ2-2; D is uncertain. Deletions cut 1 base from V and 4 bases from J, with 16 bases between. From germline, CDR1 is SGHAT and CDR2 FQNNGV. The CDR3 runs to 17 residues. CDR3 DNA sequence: TGTGCCAGCAGCTTAGGGATTTGGGCCAAACTCACCGGGGAGCTGTTTTTT. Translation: CASSLGIWAKLTGELFF.

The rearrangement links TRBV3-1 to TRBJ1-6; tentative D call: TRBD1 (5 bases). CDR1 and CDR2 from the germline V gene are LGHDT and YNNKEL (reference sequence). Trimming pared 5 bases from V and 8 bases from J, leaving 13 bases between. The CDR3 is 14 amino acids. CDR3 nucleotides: TGTGCCAGCAGCTCTAGGGGTTCGTATTCACCCCTCCACTTT. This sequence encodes CASSSRGSYSPLHF.

The DNA for the CDR3 is TGCAGCGTGGGTGAGGGCTCTGAGCAGTACTTC. It is translated as CSVGEGSEQYF. The chain couples TRBV29-1 to TRBJ2-7; TRBD2 is a possible D gene (5 bases). The V end lost 6 bases, the J end lost 7 bases, and 13 bases lay between the germline ends. The germline V gene has CDR1 SQVTM and CDR2 ANQGSEA. The CDR3 consists of 11 residues.

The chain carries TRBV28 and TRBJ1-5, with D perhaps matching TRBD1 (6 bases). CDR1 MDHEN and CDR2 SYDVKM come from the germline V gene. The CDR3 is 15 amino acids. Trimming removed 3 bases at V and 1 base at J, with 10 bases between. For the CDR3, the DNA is TGTGCCAGCAGTTTCGGCAGGGGAAGCAATCAGCCCCAGCATTTT. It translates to CASSFGRGSNQPQHF.

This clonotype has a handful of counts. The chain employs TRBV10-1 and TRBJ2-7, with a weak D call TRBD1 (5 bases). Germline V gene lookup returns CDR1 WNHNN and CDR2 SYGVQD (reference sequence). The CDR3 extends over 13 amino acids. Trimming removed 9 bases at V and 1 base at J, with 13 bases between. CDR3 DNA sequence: TGCGCCAGTAAAATTACAGGATCCTACGAGCAGTACTTC. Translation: CASKITGSYEQYF.

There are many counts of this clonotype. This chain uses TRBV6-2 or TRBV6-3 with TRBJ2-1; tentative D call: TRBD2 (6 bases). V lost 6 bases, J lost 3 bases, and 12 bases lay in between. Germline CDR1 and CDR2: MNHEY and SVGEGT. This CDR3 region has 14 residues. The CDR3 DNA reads TGTGCCAGCAGGGCCCCGGGACTCTACAATGAGCAGTTCTTC. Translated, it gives CASRAPGLYNEQFF.

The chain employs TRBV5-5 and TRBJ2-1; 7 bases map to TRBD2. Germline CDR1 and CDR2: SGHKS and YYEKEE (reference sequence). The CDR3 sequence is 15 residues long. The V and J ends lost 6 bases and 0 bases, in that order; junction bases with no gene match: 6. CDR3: CASTWEGSSYNEQFF. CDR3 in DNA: TGTGCCAGCACCTGGGAGGGGAGCTCCTACAATGAGCAGTTCTTC.

The CDR3 DNA reads as TGTGCCAGCAGCCAAGACAGGGCGACTAATGAAAAACTGTTTTTT. This codes for CASSQDRATNEKLFF. V usage is TRBV6-1 and J usage is TRBJ1-4; 7 bases are shared with TRBD1. Trimming at V came to 6 bases and at J to 2 bases, leaving 6 bases not matched to a gene. Germline values: CDR1 MNHNS, CDR2 SASEGT. The CDR3 is 15 amino acids.

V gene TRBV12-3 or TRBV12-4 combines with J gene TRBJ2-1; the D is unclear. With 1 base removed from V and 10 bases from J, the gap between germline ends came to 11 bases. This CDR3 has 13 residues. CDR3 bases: TGTGCCAGCAGTTTAGGTCCCTCCTCGGAGCAGTTCTTC. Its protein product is CASSLGPSSEQFF.

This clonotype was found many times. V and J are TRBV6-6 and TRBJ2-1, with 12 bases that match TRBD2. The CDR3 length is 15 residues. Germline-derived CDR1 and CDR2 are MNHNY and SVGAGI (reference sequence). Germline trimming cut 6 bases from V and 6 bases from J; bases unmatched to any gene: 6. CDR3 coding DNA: TGTGCCAGCAGACGTCTAGCGGGGGGGCCCAATGAGCAGTTCTTC. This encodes CASRRLAGGPNEQFF.

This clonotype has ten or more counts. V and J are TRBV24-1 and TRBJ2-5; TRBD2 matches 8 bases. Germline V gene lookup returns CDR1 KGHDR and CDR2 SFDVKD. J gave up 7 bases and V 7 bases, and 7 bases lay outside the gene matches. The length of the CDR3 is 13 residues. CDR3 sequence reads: CATSPTSVGTQYF. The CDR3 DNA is TGTGCCACCAGCCCGACTAGCGTTGGGACCCAGTACTTC.

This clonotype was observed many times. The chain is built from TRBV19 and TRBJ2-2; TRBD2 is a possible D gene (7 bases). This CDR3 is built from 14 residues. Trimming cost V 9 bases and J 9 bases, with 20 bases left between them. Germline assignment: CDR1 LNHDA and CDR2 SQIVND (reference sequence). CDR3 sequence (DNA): TGTGCCAGCGCGTTCATAGGGGGGGCCCGGGAGCTGTTTTTT. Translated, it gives CASAFIGGARELFF.

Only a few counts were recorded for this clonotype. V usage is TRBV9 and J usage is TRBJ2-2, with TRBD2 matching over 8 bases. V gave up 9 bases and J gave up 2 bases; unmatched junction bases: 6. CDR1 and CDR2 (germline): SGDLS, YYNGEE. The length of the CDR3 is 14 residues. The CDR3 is CANPAGDNTGELFF. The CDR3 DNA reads TGTGCCAACCCAGCGGGGGACAACACCGGGGAGCTGTTTTTT.

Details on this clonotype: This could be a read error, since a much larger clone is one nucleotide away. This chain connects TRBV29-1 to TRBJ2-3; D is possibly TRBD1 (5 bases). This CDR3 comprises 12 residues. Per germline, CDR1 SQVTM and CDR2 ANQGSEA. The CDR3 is CSGDWGTDTQCF. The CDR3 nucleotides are TGCAGCGGGGATTGGGGCACAGATACGCAGTGTTTT.

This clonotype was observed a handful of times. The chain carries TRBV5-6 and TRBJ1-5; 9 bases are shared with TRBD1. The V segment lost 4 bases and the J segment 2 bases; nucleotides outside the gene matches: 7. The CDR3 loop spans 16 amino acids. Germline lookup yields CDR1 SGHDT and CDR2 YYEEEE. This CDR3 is CASSPRTGVGNQPQHF. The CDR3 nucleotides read TGTGCCAGCAGCCCCAGGACAGGGGTCGGCAATCAGCCCCAGCATTTT.

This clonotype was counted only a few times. CDR3 in amino acids: CASSRQGGRYGYTF. The CDR3 bases are TGTGCCAGCAGCCGACAGGGGGGAAGGTATGGCTACACCTTC. The chain has TRBV6-5 and TRBJ1-2, with 9 bases that match TRBD1. The CDR3 sequence is 14 residues long. The trim removed 6 bases at V and 5 bases at J, leaving 7 bases unmatched. Germline loops: CDR1 MNHEY, CDR2 SVGAGI.

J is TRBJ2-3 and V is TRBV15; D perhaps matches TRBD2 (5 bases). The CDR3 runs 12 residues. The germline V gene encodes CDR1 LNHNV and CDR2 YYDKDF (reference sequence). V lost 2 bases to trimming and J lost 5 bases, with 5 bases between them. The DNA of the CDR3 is TGTGCCACCAGCAGAACTAGAGATACGCAGTATTTT. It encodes CATSRTRDTQYF.

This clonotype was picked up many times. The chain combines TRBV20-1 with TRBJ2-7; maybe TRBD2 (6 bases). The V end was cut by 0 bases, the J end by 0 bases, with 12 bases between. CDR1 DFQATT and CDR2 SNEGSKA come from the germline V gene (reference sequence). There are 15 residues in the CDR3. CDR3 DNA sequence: TGCAGTGCTAGAGATCCCCGGGGGAGCTCCTACGAGCAGTACTTC. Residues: CSARDPRGSSYEQYF.

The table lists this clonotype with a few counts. CDR3 in amino acids: CASSETRQGGTGELFF. The CDR3 DNA follows: TGTGCCAGCAGTGAAACCCGACAGGGAGGAACCGGGGAGCTGTTTTTT. The chain uses TRBV2 and TRBJ2-2; tentatively, D is TRBD1 (7 bases). The CDR3 sequence is 16 residues long. Trimming cost V 2 bases and J 5 bases, with 15 bases left between them. CDR1 and CDR2 from the germline V gene are SNHLY and FYNNEI.

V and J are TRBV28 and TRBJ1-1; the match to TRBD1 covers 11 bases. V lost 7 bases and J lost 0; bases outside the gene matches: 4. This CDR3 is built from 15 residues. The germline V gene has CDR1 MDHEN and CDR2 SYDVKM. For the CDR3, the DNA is TGTGCCAGCAAGCGGACAGGGGGCATGAACACTGAAGCTTTCTTT. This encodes CASKRTGGMNTEAFF.

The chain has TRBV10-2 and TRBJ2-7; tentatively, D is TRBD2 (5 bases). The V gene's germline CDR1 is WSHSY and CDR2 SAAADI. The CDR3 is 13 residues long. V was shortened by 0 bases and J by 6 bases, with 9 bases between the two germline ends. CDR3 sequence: CASSESEVTEQYF. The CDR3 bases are TGCGCCAGCAGTGAGTCGGAGGTTACCGAGCAGTACTTC.

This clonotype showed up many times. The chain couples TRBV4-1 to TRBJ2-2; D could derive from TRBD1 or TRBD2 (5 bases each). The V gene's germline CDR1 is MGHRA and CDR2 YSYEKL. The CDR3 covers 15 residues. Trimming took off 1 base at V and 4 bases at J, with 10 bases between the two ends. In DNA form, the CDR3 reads TGCGCCAGCAGCCAAGCTTGGGGACCCACCGGGGAGCTGTTTTTT. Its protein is CASSQAWGPTGELFF.

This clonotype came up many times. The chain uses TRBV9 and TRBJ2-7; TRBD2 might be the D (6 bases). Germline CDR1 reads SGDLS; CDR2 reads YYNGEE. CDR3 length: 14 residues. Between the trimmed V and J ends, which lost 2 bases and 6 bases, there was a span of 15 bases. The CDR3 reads CASSVWGLGGEQYF. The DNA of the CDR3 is TGTGCCAGCAGCGTGTGGGGACTGGGTGGCGAGCAGTACTTC.

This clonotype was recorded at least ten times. CDR3 in amino acids: CASSGDRGTYLSPLHF. The CDR3 nucleotides read TGTGCCAGCAGTGGGGACAGGGGCACTTACCTCTCACCCCTCCACTTT. This sequence joins TRBV25-1 and TRBJ1-6; 10 bases align to TRBD1. CDR3 length: 16 amino acids. J was trimmed by 10 bases and V by 4 bases; bases with no gene match: 10. Germline-derived CDR1 and CDR2 are MGHDK and SYGVNS.